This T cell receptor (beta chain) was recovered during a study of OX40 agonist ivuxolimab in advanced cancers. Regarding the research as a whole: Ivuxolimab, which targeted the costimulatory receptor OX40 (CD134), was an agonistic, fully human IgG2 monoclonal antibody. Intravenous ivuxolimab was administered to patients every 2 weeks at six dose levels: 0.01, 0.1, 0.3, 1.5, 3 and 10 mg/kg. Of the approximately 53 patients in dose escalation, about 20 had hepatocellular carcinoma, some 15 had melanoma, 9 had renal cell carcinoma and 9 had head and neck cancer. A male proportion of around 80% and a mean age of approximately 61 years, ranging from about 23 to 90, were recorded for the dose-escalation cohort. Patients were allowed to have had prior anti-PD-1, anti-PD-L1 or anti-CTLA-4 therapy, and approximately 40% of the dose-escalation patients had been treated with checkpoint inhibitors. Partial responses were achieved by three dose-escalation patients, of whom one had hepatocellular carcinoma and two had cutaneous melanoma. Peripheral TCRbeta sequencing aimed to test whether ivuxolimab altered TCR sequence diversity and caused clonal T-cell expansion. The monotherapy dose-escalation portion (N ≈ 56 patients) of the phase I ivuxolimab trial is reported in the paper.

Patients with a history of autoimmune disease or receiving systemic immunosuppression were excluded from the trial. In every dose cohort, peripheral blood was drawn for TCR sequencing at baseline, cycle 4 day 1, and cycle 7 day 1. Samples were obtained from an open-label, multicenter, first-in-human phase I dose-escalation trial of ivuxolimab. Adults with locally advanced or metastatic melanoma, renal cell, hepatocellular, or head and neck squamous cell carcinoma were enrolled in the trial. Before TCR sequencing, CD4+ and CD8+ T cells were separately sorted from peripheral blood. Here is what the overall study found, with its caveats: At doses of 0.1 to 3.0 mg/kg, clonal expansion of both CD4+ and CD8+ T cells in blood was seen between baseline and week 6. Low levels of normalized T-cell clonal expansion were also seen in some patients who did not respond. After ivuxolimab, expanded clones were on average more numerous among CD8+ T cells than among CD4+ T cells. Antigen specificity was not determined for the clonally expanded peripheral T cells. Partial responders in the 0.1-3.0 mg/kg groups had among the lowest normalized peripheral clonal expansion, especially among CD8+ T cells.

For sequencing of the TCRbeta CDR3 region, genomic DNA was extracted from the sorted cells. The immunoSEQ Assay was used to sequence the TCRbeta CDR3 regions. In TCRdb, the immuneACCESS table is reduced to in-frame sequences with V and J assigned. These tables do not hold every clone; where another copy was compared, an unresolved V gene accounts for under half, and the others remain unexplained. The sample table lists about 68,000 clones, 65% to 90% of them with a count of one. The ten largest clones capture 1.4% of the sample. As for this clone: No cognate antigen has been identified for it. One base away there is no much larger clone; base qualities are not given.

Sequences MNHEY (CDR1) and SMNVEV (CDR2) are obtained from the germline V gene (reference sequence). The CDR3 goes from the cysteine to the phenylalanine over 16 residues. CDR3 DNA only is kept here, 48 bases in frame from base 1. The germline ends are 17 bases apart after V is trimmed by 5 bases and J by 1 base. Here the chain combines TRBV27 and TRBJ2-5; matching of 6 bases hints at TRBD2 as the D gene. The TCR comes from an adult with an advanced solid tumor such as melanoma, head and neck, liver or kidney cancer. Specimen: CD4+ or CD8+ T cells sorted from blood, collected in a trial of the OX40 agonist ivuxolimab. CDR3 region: CASSPLGWTTQETQYF. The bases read TGTGCCAGCAGTCCCCTGGGCTGGACTACCCAAGAGACCCAGTACTTC.